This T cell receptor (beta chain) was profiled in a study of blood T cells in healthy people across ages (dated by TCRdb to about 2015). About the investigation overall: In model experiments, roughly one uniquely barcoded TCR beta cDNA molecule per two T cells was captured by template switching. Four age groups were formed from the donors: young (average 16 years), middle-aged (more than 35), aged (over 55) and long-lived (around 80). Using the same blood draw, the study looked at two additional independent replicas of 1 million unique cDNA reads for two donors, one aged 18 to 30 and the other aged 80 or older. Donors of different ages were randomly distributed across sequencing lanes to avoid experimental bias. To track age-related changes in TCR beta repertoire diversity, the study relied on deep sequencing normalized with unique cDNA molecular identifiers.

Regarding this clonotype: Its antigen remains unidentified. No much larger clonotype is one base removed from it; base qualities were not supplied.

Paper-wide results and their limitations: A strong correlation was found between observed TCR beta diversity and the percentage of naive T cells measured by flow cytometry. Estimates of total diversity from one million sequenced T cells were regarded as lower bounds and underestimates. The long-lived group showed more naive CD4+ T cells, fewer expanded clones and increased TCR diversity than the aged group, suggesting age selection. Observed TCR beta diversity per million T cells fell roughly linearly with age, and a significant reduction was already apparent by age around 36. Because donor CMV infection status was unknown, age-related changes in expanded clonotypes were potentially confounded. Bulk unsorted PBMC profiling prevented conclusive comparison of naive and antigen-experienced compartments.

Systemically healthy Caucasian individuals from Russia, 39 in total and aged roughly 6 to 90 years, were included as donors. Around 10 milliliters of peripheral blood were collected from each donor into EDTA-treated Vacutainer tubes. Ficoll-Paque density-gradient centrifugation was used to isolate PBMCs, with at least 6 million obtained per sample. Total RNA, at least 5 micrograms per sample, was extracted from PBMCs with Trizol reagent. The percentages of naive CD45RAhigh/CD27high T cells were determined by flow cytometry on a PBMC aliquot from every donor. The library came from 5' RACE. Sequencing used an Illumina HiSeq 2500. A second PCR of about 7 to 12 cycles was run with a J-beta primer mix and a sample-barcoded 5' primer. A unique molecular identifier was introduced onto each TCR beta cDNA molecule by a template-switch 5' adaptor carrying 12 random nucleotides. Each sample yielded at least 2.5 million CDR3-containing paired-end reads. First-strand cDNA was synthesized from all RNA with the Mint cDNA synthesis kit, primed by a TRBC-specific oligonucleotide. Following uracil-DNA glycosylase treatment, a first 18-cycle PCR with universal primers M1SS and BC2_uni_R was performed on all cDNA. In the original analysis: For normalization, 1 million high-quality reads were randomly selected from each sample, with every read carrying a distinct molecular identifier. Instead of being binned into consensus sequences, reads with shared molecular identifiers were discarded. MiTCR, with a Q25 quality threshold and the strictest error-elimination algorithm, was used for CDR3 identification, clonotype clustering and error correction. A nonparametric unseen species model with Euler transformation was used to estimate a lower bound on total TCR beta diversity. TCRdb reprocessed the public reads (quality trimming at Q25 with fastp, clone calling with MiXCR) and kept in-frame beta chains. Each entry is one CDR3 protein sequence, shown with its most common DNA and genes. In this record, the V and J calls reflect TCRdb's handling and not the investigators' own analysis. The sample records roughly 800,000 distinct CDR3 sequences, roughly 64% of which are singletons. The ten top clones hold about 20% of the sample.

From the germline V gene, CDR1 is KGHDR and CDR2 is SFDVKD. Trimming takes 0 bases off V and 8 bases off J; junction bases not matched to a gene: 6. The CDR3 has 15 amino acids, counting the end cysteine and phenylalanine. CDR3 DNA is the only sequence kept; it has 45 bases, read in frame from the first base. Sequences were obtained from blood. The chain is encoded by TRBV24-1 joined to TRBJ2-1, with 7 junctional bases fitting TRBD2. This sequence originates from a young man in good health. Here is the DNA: TGTGCCACCAGTGATTTGACAGTAGCGGGCGATGAGCAGTTCTTC. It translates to CATSDLTVAGDEQFF.